This T cell receptor beta chain is from a study of neurological immune-mediated disorders. Study results and limitations: Phylogenetic grouping placed 18 of 34 multiple sclerosis patients' repertoires in one related-CDR3 cluster, a possible signature.

This clonotype was seen ten or more times. Its cognate antigen is unknown. CDR3 length: 14 residues. Trimming took 6 bases from V and 4 from J, leaving 13 bases between them. Unsorted libraries were prepared from 2 million PBMCs held at -80 C. Synthesis of cDNA used 5'RACE (with 10-nucleotide random UMIs). Via MiXCR, TCRdb re-called the 5' RACE reads, giving one row per CDR3 protein. The table includes 60,000 to 85,000 distinct CDR3 sequences, 4.8% detected once. This rearrangement joins TRBV12-3 or TRBV12-4 to TRBJ2-1; tentative D call: TRBD2 (5 bases). The sequence was collected from a woman between 65 and 79 years old with multiple sclerosis. The specimen was PBMCs. This CDR3 is CASSPTEGYNEQFF. In DNA, the CDR3 is TGTGCCAGCAGCCCGACTGAGGGATACAATGAGCAGTTCTTC.